The 23 T cell receptor beta chains presented below share a single source sample, sequenced in a study of T cell repertoires in cytomegalovirus infection (dated 2019 in TCRdb). Sequencing used an Illumina HiSeq 1500. TCRdb cleaned the public reads at Q25 with fastp, built clones with MiXCR and kept in-frame beta chains. Every distinct CDR3 protein forms one entry, paired with its most common genes and DNA. The sample table contains a few hundred thousand distinct CDR3 sequences; only one count was recorded for 26% of them. The ten largest clones capture approximately 13% of the sample. The material sequenced was PBMCs. Source of these receptors: a human donor in good health (CMV status not recorded). Some clones in this sample may be carry-over from other donors' samples.

In its sample, this clonotype was seen a few times. The J gene is TRBJ1-2, the V gene TRBV7-9; tentatively, D is TRBD1 (6 bases). The CDR3 is 14 amino acids. Trimming removed 7 bases from V and 3 bases from J, with 15 bases in between. Germline V lookup: CDR1 SEHNR, CDR2 FQNEAQ (reference sequence). CDR3 in DNA: TGTGCCAGCACCCCCTCAGGACAGCACTATGGCTACACCTTC. This encodes CASTPSGQHYGYTF. Full variable domain (rest looked up from reference TRBV7-9 and TRBJ1-2): DTGVSQNPRHKITKRGQNVTFRCDPISEHNRLYWYRQTLGQGPEFLTYFQNEAQLEKSRLLSDRFSAERPKGSFSTLEIQRTEQGDSAMYLCASTPSGQHYGYTFGSGTRLTVV.

This clonotype was seen more than once but under ten times. The gene calls are TRBV28 and TRBJ1-1, with TRBD1 as a possible D gene (5 bases). The germline V gene encodes CDR1 MDHEN and CDR2 SYDVKM. The ends were cut back, 10 bases at V and 1 base at J, with 22 bases in the middle. This CDR3 comprises 16 residues. For the CDR3, the DNA is TGTGCCACGACCCGAAGGGCAGGGATTGGGAACACTGAAGCTTTCTTT. Translation gives CATTRRAGIGNTEAFF.

The rearrangement links TRBV19 to TRBJ2-1; D is unclear. With 9 bases removed from V and 8 bases from J, the gap between germline ends came to 20 bases. The germline gives CDR1 LNHDA, CDR2 SQIVND (reference sequence). The CDR3 length is 14 residues. CDR3 DNA: TGTGCCAGCCAGCCCGGAACCGGCCGAGATGAGCAGTTCTTC. Protein sequence: CASQPGTGRDEQFF. The full variable domain, in which reference TRBV19 and TRBJ2-1 provide the parts outside the CDR3, is DGGITQSPKYLFRKEGQNVTLSCEQNLNHDAMYWYRQDPGQGLRLIYYSQIVNDFQKGDIAEGYSVSREKKESFPLTVTSAQKNPTAFYLCASQPGTGRDEQFFGPGTRLTVL.

The table lists this clonotype with a few counts. The rearrangement links TRBV7-2 to TRBJ1-5, with 12 bases fitting TRBD1. The CDR3 is 18 amino acids. Germline CDR1 SGHTA, CDR2 FQGNSA. The V gene end was trimmed by 5 bases and the J gene end by 0 bases; junction bases not matched to a gene: 8. The CDR3, as DNA: TGTGCCAGCAGCCTCGAGGGACAGGGGGCTCTTAGCAATCAGCCCCAGCATTTT. Its translation is CASSLEGQGALSNQPQHF.

This clonotype has only a few counts. The V and J genes are TRBV28 and TRBJ1-6, with D perhaps matching TRBD1 (6 bases). Germline values: CDR1 MDHEN, CDR2 SYDVKM. The CDR3 consists of 17 residues. With 6 bases removed from V and 0 bases from J, the gap between germline ends came to 15 bases. The CDR3 sequence is CASSKTGPSSYNSPLHF. CDR3 coding DNA: TGTGCCAGCAGCAAGACAGGACCCAGCTCCTATAATTCACCCCTCCACTTT.

On this clonotype itself: Germline and junction disagree at one end, which may indicate a read error. The chain combines TRBV7-6 with TRBJ2-1, with TRBD2 matching 10 bases. The CDR3 loop spans 15 amino acids. Per germline, CDR1 SGHVS and CDR2 FNYEAQ. CDR3 DNA: TGTGCCAGCAGCCTAGCGGGAGCTAACTACAATGAGCAGTTCTTC. Amino acids: CASSLAGANYNEQFF.

This clonotype was recorded many times. This chain links TRBV7-2 with TRBJ2-3; D could derive from TRBD1 or TRBD2 (5 bases each). The CDR3 is 15 amino acids. V lost 4 bases and J lost 9, with 20 bases in between. The germline CDR1 and CDR2 sequences are SGHTA and FQGNSA. The CDR3 DNA follows: TGTGCCAGCAGCTCCTGGGGGACGCCGTCGGAGACGCAGTATTTT. Translation gives CASSSWGTPSETQYF.

This clonotype was observed a few times. V and J are TRBV11-2 and TRBJ1-5; 8 bases line up with TRBD1. Germline loops: CDR1 SGHAT, CDR2 FQNNGV. This CDR3 has 15 residues. The V segment lost 4 bases and the J segment 7 bases; nucleotides outside the gene matches: 9. The CDR3 sequence: CASSSDRQGKQPQHF. DNA of the CDR3: TGTGCCAGCAGCTCGGACAGACAGGGGAAACAGCCCCAGCATTTT.

This clonotype came up a few times. The chain uses TRBV12-3 or TRBV12-4 and TRBJ1-3, with TRBD1 identical over 7 bases. The CDR3 is 15 residues long. V lost 5 bases, J lost 0 bases, and 4 bases stayed unmatched. The CDR3 DNA reads TGTGCCAGCAGTGCCGACAGGGACTCTGGAAACACCATATATTTT. This gives the protein CASSADRDSGNTIYF.

To note about this clonotype: This may be a read error, as it is one base from a much larger clone. V usage is TRBV11-2 and J usage is TRBJ1-1, with D hard to call. Per the germline V gene, CDR1 is SGHAT and CDR2 is FQNNGV. This CDR3 is 12 amino acids long. Trimming took off 0 bases at V and 6 bases at J, with 5 bases between the two ends. CDR3 region: CASSLDGAEAFF. CDR3 bases: TGTGCCAGCAGCTTAGACGGGGCTGAAGCTTTCTTT.

The table lists this clonotype with many counts. The V and J genes are TRBV7-2 and TRBJ2-2; TRBD1 is a possible D gene (6 bases). Trimming took off 4 bases at V and 7 bases at J, with 16 bases between the two ends. The CDR3 is 15 residues long. CDR1 SGHTA and CDR2 FQGNSA come from the germline V gene. CDR3: CASSSGGGFVGELFF. DNA of the CDR3: TGTGCCAGCAGCTCTGGGGGCGGTTTTGTCGGGGAGCTGTTTTTT.

V is TRBV27 and J is TRBJ2-7; 9 nucleotides agree with TRBD2. Germline assignment: CDR1 MNHEY and CDR2 SMNVEV (reference sequence). Germline trimming cut 3 bases from V and 3 bases from J; bases unmatched to any gene: 6. This CDR3 spans 15 amino acids. In DNA form, the CDR3 reads TGTGCCAGCAGTTTTGGCGGGAGGGCGGGCTACGAGCAGTACTTC. Encoded protein: CASSFGGRAGYEQYF.

CDR3 residues: CAISESVGNTEAFF. The CDR3, as DNA: TGTGCCATCAGTGAGTCGGTGGGGAACACTGAAGCTTTCTTT. The chain is built from TRBV10-3 and TRBJ1-1, with no clear D. V lost 0 bases and J lost 1, with 6 bases in between. Germline assignment: CDR1 ENHRY and CDR2 SYGVKD. The CDR3 has 14 residues.

This clonotype occurred many times. J is TRBJ2-7 and V is TRBV7-8, with a weak D call TRBD2 (6 bases). Looked up from germline, CDR1 is SGHVS and CDR2 is FQNEAQ. This CDR3 is built from 17 residues. Deletions cut 2 bases from V and 4 bases from J, with 21 bases between. The CDR3 loop reads CASSLYSGGGAEYEQYF. The CDR3 DNA reads as TGTGCCAGCAGCTTATACTCCGGTGGCGGGGCGGAATACGAGCAGTACTTC.

The rearrangement uses TRBV20-1 and TRBJ2-2, with TRBD2 matching over 14 bases. V was clipped by 4 bases and J by 1 base; unmatched bases: 8. The germline CDR1 and CDR2 sequences are DFQATT and SNEGSKA (reference sequence). CDR3 length equals 18 residues. The CDR3: CSAIWTSGRRGNTGELFF. CDR3 nucleotide sequence: TGCAGTGCTATTTGGACTAGCGGGAGGAGGGGGAACACCGGGGAGCTGTTTTTT.

Ten or more counts support this clonotype. The chain couples TRBV12-3 or TRBV12-4 to TRBJ2-3, with D tentatively TRBD1 or TRBD2 (6 bases each). CDR3 length: 11 residues. Trimming pared 6 bases from V and 9 bases from J, leaving 10 bases between. Here the CDR3 reads CASSPGATQYF. In nucleotides, the CDR3 is TGTGCCAGCAGCCCGGGGGCAACGCAGTATTTT.

This clonotype came up a few times. The gene calls are TRBV7-9 and TRBJ2-3; 12 bases fit TRBD2. Germline-derived CDR1 and CDR2 are SEHNR and FQNEAQ (reference sequence). The CDR3 sequence is 16 residues long. V lost 4 bases, J lost 5 bases, and 7 bases stayed unmatched. The CDR3: CASSSGLAGTGDTQYF. The CDR3 nucleotides read TGTGCCAGCAGCTCCGGACTAGCGGGAACCGGAGATACGCAGTATTTT.

This clonotype occurred a few times. The rearrangement links TRBV19 to TRBJ1-5; D possibly corresponds to TRBD1 (5 bases). The V and J ends lost 7 bases and 3 bases respectively, with 19 bases between them. This CDR3 has 16 residues. Looked up from germline, CDR1 is LNHDA and CDR2 is SQIVND (reference sequence). The CDR3 here is CASKEGPGRVNQPQHF. Here the CDR3 DNA reads TGTGCCAGTAAGGAGGGACCGGGACGAGTCAATCAGCCCCAGCATTTT.

The rearrangement uses TRBV27 and TRBJ2-7, with D possibly being TRBD1 (6 bases). Trimming shortened V by 7 bases and J by 0 bases, and 13 bases separated the two germline ends. Germline V gives CDR1 MNHEY, CDR2 SMNVEV (reference sequence). The CDR3 contains 14 residues. This CDR3 is CASTRTGNSYEQYF. DNA of the CDR3: TGTGCCAGCACCCGAACAGGGAACTCCTACGAGCAGTACTTC.

The chain uses TRBV7-3 and TRBJ2-1, with 10 bases matching TRBD2. CDR3 length: 16 amino acids. The junction had 11 bases not matched to a gene; V was cut back by 5 bases and J by 7 bases. Germline values: CDR1 SGHTA, CDR2 FQGTGA. CDR3 DNA sequence: TGTGCCAGCAGCGCCGGCCTAGCGGGAGCGAGGAATGAGCAGTTCTTC. Translating gives CASSAGLAGARNEQFF. Full variable domain (outside the CDR3, taken from reference TRBV7-3 and TRBJ2-1): GAGVSQTPSNKVTEKGKYVELRCDPISGHTALYWYRQSLGQGPEFLIYFQGTGAADDSGLPNDRFFAVRPEGSVSTLKIQRTERGDSAVYLCASSAGLAGARNEQFFGPGTRLTVL.

This clonotype turned up a few times. The rearrangement uses TRBV19 and TRBJ2-4; no reliable D call. Germline assignment: CDR1 LNHDA and CDR2 SQIVND (reference sequence). The V end was cut by 5 bases, the J end by 10 bases, with 15 bases between. CDR3 size: 13 residues. The CDR3 DNA reads TGTGCCAGTAGTCTTTCAAGCCCGCCGATTCAGTACTTC. It encodes CASSLSSPPIQYF.

There are many counts of this clonotype. V usage is TRBV19 and J usage is TRBJ2-3; 7 bases line up with TRBD2. CDR1 LNHDA and CDR2 SQIVND come from the germline V gene (reference sequence). V gave up 1 base and J gave up 4 bases; unmatched junction bases: 8. The CDR3 totals 16 residues. CDR3 in amino acids: CASSIAASGLPDTQYF. The CDR3 region has the DNA TGTGCCAGTAGTATAGCGGCTAGCGGACTTCCAGATACGCAGTATTTT.

V usage is TRBV19 and J usage is TRBJ2-1; D is uncertain. From germline, CDR1 is LNHDA and CDR2 SQIVND (reference sequence). The CDR3 is 12 residues long. V dropped 6 bases and J dropped 5 bases, with 8 bases sitting between them. CDR3 DNA sequence: TGTGCCAGTAGGCCGGGCAACAATGAGCAGTTCTTC. It is translated as CASRPGNNEQFF.